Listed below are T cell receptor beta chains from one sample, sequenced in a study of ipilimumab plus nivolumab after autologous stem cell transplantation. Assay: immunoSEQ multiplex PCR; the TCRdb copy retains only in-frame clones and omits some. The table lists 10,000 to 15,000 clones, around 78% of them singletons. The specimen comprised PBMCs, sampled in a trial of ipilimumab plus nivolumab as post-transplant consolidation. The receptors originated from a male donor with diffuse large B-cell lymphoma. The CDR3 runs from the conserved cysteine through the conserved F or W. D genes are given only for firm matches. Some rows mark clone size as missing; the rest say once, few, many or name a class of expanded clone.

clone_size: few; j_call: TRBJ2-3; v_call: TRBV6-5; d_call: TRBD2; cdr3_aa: CASSHGLAGASQYF; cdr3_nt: TGTGCCAGCAGTCATGGTCTAGCGGGAGCGTCGCAGTATTTT
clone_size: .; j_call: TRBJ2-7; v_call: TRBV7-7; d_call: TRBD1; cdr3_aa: CASSPKTGTGGEQYF; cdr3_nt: TGTGCCAGCAGCCCGAAAACCGGGACAGGGGGCGAGCAGTACTTC
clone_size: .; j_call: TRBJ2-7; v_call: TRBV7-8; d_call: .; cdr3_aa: CASNPSQASYEQYF; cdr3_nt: TGTGCCAGCAACCCTTCGCAGGCCTCCTACGAGCAGTACTTC
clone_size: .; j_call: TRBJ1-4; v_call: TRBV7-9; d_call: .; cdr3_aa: CASSLEGGTNEKLFF; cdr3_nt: TGTGCCAGCAGCTTAGAGGGGGGGACTAATGAAAAACTGTTTTTT
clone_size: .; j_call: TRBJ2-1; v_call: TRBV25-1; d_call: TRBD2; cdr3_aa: CASSEFGLLAGVENEQFF; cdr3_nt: TGTGCCAGCAGTGAATTCGGCTTACTAGCGGGAGTAGAAAATGAGCAGTTCTTC
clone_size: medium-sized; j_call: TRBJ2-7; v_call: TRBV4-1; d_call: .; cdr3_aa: CASSRSVDTYTYEQYF; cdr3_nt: TGCGCCAGCAGCCGATCTGTGGACACCTACACCTACGAGCAGTACTTC
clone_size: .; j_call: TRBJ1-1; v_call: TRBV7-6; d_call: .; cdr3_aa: CASSPGHSNTEAFF; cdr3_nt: TGTGCCAGCAGTCCGGGACACTCGAACACTGAAGCTTTCTTT
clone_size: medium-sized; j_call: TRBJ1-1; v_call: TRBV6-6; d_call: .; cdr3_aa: CASSPGDVEAFF; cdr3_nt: TGTGCCAGCAGTCCGGGGGACGTTGAAGCTTTCTTT
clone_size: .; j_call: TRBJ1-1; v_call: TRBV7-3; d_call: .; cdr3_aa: CASSTRRETEAFF; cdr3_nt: TGTGCCAGCAGCACCAGGAGAGAGACTGAAGCTTTCTTT
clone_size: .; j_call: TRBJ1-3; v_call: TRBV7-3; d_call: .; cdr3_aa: CASNSSRGRRSYSGNTIYF; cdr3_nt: TGTGCCAGCAACTCCTCTCGGGGGCGTAGGTCCTACTCTGGAAACACCATATATTTT
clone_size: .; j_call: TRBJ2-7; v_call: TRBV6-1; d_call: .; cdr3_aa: CASLRDFYEQYF; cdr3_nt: TGTGCCAGTCTCCGGGACTTCTACGAGCAGTACTTC
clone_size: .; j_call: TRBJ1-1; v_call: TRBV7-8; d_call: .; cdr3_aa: CASSLKSGTEAFF; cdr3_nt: TGTGCCAGCAGCTTAAAGTCGGGCACAGAAGCTTTCTTT
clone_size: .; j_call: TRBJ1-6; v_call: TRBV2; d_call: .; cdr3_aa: CASSPATGLSSPLHF; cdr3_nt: TGTGCCAGCAGTCCGGCAACAGGGTTAAGCTCACCCCTCCACTTT
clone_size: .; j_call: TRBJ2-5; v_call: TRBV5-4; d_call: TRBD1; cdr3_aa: CASSPTRDRSQETQYF; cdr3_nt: TGTGCCAGCAGCCCAACCCGGGACAGGTCACAAGAGACCCAGTACTTC
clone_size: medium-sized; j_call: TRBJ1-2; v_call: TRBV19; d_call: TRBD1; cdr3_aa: CASSNRDRSFGYTF; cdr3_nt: TGTGCCAGTAGTAACCGGGACAGATCCTTTGGCTACACCTTC
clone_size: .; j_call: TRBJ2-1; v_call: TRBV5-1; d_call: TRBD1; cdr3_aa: CASSIQGQGKNRNEQFF; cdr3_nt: TGCGCCAGCAGCATACAGGGACAGGGGAAAAATCGGAATGAGCAGTTCTTC
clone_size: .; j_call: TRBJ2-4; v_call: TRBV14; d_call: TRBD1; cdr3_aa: CASSRQGPGTGPKNIQYF; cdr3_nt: TGTGCCAGCAGCCGCCAAGGTCCCGGGACAGGGCCCAAAAACATTCAGTACTTC
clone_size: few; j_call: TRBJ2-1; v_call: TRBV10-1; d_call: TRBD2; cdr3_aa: CASSPGLAGGSNEQFF; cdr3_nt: TGCGCCAGCAGTCCAGGACTAGCGGGAGGGAGCAATGAGCAGTTCTTC
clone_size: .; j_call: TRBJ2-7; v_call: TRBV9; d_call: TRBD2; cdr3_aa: CASSVEGLAGDYEQYF; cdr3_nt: TGTGCCAGCAGCGTAGAGGGACTAGCGGGAGATTACGAGCAGTACTTC
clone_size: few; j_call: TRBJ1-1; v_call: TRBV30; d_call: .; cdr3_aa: CAANREADTEAFF; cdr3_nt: TGTGCCGCCAACAGGGAGGCGGACACTGAAGCTTTCTTT
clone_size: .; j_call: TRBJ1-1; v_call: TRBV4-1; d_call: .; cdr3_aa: CASRLQLNTEAFF; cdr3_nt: TGCGCCAGCAGGTTACAGTTGAACACTGAAGCTTTCTTT
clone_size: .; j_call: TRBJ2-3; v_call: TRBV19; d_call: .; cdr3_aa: CASSIGGTDTQYF; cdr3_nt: TGTGCCAGTAGTATCGGTGGGACAGATACGCAGTATTTT
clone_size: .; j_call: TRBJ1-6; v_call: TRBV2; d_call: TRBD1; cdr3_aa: CASMKTGGLSPLHF; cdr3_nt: TGTGCCAGCATGAAGACAGGGGGCCTCTCACCCCTCCACTTT
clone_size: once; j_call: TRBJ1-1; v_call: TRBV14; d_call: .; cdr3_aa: CASSQRSYTEAFF; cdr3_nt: TGTGCCAGCAGCCAACGGTCCTACACTGAAGCTTTCTTT
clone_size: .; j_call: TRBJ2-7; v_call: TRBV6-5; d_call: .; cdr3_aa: CASSSLTTYEQYF; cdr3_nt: TGTGCCAGCAGCAGTCTGACGACCTACGAGCAGTACTTC
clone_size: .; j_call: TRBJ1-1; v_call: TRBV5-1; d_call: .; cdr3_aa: CASSLSTNTEAFF; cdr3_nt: TGCGCCAGCAGCTTGTCGACCAACACTGAAGCTTTCTTT
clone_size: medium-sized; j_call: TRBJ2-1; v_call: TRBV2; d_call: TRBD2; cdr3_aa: CASRRAGGIYNEQFF; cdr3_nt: TGTGCCAGCAGGAGAGCGGGAGGTATCTACAATGAGCAGTTCTTC
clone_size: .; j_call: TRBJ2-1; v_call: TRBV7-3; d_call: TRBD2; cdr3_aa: CASSSQPPGTSVYNEQFF; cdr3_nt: TGTGCCAGCAGCTCCCAGCCCCCGGGGACTAGCGTATACAATGAGCAGTTCTTC
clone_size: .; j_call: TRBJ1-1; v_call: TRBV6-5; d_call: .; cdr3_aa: CASSLGPTEAFF; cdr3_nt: TGTGCCAGCAGCCTGGGGCCCACTGAAGCTTTCTTT